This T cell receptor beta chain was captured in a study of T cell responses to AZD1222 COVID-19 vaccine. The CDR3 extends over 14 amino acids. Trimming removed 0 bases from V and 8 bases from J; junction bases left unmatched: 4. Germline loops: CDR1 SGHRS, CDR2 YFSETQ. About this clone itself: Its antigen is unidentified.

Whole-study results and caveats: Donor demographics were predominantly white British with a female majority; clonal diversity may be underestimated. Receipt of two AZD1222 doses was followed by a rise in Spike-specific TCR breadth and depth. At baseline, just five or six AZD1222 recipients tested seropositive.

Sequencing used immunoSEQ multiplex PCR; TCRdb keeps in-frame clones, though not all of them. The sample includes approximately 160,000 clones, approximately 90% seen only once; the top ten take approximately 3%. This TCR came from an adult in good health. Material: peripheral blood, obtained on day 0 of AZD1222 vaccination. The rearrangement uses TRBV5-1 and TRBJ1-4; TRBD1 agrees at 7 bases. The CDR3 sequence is CASSLEGGGEKLFF. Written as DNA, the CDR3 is TGCGCCAGCAGCTTGGAAGGGGGCGGGGAAAAACTGTTTTTT.